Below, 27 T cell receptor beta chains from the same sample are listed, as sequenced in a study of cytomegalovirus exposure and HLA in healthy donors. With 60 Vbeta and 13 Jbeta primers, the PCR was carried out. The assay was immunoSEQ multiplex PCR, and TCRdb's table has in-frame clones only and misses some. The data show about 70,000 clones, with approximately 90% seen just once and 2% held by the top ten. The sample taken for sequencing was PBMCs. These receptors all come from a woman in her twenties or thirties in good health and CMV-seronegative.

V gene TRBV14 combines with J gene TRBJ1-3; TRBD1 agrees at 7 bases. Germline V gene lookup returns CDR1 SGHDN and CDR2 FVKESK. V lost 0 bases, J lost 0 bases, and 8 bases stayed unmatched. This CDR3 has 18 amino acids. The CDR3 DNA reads TGTGCCAGCAGCCAAGATCTTCCCAGGGGGTACTCTGGAAACACCATATATTTT. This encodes CASSQDLPRGYSGNTIYF.

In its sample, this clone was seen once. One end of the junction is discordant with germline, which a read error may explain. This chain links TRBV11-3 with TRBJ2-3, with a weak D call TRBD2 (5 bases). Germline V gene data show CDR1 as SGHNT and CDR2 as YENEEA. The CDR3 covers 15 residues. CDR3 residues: CASSVDGKDTDTQYF. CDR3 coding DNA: TGTGCCAGCAGCGTAGACGGGAAAGACACAGATACGCAGTATTTT.

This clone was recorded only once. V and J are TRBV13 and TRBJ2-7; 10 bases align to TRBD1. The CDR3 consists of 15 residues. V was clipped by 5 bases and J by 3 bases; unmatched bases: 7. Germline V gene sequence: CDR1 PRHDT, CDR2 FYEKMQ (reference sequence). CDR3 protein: CASSPRGQGLYEQYF. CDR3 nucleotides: TGTGCCAGCAGCCCCCGGGGACAGGGGCTCTACGAGCAGTACTTC.

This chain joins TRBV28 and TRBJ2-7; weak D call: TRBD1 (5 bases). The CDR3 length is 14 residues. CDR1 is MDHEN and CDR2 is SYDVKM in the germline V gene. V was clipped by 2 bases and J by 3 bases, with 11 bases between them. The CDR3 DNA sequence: TGTGCCAGCAGTTTACCCGGACAATTCTACGAGCAGTACTTC. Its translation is CASSLPGQFYEQYF.

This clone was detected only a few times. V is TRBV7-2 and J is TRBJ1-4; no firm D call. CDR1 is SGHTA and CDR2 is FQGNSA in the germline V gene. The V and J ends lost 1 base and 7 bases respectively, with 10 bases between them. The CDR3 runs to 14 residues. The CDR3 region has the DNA TGTGCCAGCAGCTTAGTCGGGGTGCTTGAAAAACTGTTTTTT. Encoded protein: CASSLVGVLEKLFF.

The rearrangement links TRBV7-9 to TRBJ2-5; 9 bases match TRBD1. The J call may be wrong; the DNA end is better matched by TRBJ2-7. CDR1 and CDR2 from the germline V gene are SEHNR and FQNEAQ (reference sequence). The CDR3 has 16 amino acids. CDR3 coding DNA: TGTGCCAGCAGTTCCCGGGCCGGGACAGGGTCCTACGAGCAGTACTTC. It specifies CASSSRAGTGSYEQYF.

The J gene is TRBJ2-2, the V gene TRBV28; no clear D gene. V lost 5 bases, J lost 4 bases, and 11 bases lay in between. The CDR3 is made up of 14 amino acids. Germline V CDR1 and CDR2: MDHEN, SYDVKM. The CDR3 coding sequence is TGTGCCAGCAGTAACTTGTTAGTCACCGGGGAGCTGTTTTTT. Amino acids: CASSNLLVTGELFF.

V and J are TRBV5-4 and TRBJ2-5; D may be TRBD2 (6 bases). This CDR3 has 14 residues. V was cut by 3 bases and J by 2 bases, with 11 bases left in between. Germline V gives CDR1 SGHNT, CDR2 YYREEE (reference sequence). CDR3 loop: CASSSGTRQETQYF. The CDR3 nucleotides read TGTGCCAGCAGCTCCGGGACTCGTCAAGAGACCCAGTACTTC.

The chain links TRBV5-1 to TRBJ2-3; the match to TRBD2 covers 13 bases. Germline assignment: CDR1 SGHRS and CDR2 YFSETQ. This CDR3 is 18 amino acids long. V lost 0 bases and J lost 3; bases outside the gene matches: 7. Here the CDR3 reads CASSLAKRLAGGTDTQYF. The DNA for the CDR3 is TGCGCCAGCAGCTTGGCCAAGCGACTAGCGGGAGGAACAGATACGCAGTATTTT.

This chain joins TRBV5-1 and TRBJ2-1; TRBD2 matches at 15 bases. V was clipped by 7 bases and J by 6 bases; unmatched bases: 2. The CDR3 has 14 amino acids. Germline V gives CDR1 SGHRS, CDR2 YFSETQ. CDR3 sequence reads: CASRTSGRGNEQFF. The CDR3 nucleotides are TGCGCCAGCCGGACTAGCGGGAGGGGCAATGAGCAGTTCTTC.

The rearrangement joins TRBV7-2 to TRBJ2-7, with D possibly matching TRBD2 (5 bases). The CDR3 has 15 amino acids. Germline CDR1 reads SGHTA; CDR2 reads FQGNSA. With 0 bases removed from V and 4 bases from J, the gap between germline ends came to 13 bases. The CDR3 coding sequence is TGTGCCAGCAGCTTAGCGGCAGGCGGACTTTACGAGCAGTACTTC. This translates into CASSLAAGGLYEQYF.

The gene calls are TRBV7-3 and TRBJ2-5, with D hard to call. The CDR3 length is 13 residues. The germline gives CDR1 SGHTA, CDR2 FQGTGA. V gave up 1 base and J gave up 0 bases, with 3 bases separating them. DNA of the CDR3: TGTGCCAGCAGCTTAAGCGACCAAGAGACCCAGTACTTC. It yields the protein CASSLSDQETQYF.

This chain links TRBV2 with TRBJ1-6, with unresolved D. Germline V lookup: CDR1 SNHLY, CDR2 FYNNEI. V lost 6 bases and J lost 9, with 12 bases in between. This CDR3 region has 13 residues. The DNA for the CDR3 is TGTGCCAGCAGAAGAAGAAACGGTTCACCCCTCCACTTT. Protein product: CASRRRNGSPLHF.

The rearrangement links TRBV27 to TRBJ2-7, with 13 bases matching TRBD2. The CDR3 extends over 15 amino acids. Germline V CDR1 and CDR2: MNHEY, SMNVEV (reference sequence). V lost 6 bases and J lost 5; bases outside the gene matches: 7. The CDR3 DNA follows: TGTGCCAGCAGCACCGGACTAGCGGGAGCCCACGAGCAGTACTTC. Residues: CASSTGLAGAHEQYF.

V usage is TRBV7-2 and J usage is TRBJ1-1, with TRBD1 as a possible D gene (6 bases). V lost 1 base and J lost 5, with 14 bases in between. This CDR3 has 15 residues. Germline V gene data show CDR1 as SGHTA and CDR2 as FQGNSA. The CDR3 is CASSLGSGVGTEAFF. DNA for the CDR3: TGTGCCAGCAGCTTAGGGTCAGGGGTCGGGACTGAAGCTTTCTTT.

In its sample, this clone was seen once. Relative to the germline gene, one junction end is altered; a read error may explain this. The CDR3 region has the DNA TGTGCTAGCACCGGGAGTTTGAACTATGGCTACACCTTC. This translates into CASTGSLNYGYTF. The chain couples TRBV7-7 to TRBJ1-2; no definite D call. Per germline, CDR1 SSHAT and CDR2 FNYEAQ (reference sequence). CDR3 length: 13 residues.

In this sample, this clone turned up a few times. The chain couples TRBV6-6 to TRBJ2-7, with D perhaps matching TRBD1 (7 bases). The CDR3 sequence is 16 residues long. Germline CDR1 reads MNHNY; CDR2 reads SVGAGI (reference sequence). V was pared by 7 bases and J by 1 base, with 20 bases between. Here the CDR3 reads CASTIRGDVGSYEQYF. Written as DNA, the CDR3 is TGTGCCAGCACCATCAGGGGGGATGTAGGGTCCTACGAGCAGTACTTC.

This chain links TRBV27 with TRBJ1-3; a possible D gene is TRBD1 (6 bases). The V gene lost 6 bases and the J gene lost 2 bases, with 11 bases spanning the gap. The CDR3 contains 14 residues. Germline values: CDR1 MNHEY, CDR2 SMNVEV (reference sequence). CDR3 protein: CASRQGTAGNTIYF. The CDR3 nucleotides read TGTGCCAGCAGACAGGGTACAGCTGGAAACACCATATATTTT.

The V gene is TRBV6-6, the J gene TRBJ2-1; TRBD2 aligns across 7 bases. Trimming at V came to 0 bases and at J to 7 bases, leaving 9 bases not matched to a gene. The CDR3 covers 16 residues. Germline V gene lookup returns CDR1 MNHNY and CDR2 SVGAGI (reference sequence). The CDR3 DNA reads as TGTGCCAGCAGTTACTCGGCGCAGAGGGGAGGGAATGAGCAGTTCTTC. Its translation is CASSYSAQRGGNEQFF.

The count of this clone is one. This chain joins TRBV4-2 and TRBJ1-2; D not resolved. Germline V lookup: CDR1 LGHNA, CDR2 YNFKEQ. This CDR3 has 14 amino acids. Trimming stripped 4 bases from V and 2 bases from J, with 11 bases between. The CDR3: CASSPRVSNYGYTF. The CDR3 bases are TGTGCCAGCAGCCCACGAGTTTCAAACTATGGCTACACCTTC.

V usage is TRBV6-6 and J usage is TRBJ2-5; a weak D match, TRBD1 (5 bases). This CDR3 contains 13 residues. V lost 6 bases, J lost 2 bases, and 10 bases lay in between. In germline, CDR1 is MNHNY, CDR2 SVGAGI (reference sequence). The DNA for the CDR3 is TGTGCCAGCAGGGGCACAGGTCAAGAGACCCAGTACTTC. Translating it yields CASRGTGQETQYF.

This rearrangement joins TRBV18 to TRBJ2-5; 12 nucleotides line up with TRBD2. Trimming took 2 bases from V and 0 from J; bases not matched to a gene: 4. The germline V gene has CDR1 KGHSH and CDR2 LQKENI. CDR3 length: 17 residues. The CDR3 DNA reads TGTGCCAGCTCACCATACGGACTAGCGGGATACCAAGAGACCCAGTACTTC. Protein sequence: CASSPYGLAGYQETQYF.

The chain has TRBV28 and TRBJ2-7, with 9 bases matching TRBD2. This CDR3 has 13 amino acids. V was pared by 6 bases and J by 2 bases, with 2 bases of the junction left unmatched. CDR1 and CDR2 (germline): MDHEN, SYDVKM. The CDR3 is CASRTSGTYEQYF. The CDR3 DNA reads TGTGCCAGCAGGACTAGCGGCACCTACGAGCAGTACTTC.

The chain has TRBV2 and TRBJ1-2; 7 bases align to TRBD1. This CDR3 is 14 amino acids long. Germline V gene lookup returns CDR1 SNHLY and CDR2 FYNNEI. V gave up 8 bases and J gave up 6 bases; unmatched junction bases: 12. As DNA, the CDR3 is TGTGCCAGCGCCCAAAATAGGGGGCAGAATGGCTACACCTTC. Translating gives CASAQNRGQNGYTF.

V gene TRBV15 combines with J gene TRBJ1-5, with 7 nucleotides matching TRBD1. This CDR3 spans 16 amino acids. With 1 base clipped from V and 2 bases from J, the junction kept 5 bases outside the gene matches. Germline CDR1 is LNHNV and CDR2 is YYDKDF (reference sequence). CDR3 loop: CATSRAQGVGNQPQHF. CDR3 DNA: TGTGCCACCAGCAGAGCTCAGGGGGTGGGCAATCAGCCCCAGCATTTT.

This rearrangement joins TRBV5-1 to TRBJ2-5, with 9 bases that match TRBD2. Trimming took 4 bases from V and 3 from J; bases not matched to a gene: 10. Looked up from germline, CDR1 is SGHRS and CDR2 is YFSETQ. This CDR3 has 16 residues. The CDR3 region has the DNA TGCGCCAGCAGCGGGGGACTAGCAGGCATAAAAGAGACCCAGTACTTC. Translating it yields CASSGGLAGIKETQYF.

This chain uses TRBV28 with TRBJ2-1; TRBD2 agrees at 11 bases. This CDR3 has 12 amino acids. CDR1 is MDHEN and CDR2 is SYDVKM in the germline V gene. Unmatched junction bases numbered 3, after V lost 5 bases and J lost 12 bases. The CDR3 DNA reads TGTGCCAGCAGTCCCGGGACTAGCGGGCAGTTCTTC. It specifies CASSPGTSGQFF.